This T cell receptor beta chain was sequenced for a study of shared clonotypes between healthy human individuals (dated by TCRdb to 2019 to 2021). Study-level background: A couple of women and a few men aged 18 to 49 years were included in the cohort. Libraries were prepared and TCR repertoires were sequenced by different laboratories using diverse techniques, in order to increase sequencing depth and limit assay-specific biases. Per donor, three plates each were used for CD4 naive and CD4 memory, two for CD8 naive, and one for CD8 memory. To estimate repertoire size and how much clonotype sharing occurs between individuals, the study deeply sequenced the blood TCR repertoires of a handful of healthy adults. Between about 0.8 and 9 billion PBMCs per donor were obtained by leukapheresis.

Using the deep immunoSEQ assay, TCR CDR3 regions were amplified from genomic DNA by multiplex PCR. For each cell subset, the extracted genomic DNA was distributed evenly across all wells of several immunoSEQ 96-well plates, and each plate served as one replicate. For sorted subsets, each replicate PCR was loaded with 150 to 250 ng genomic DNA, equivalent to approximately 27,000 T cell genomes. The purified libraries were quantified using a Qubit 3.0 fluorometer, sized with a Bioanalyzer 2100, and then quantified again using the KAPA Library Quantification kit. A separate single-read 150-cycle Illumina NextSeq 550 flow cell was used to sequence each immunoSEQ 96-well plate. The study's processing was this. The immunoSEQ output contained only junctional sequences without quality scores, so filtering could not match that applied to full-length reads. Sequences were annotated with PyIR, a Python wrapper for IgBLAST v1.9, and V/J genes and CDR3 were assigned using IMGT germline references. Reads with weak V/J assignments (E-value above 1e-6), missing CDR3, stop codons, out-of-frame junctions, or ambiguous translated residues were removed. V3J clonotypes were defined as sequences sharing an identical inferred V gene, J gene, and CDR3 amino acid sequence. Percentage overlap between repertoires was computed as shared unique clonotypes divided by the size of the smaller repertoire. Three approaches were used to assess repertoire richness: RTK rarefaction, the Chao1 estimator, and Recon v2.1 estimates of unobserved clonotypes. Generation probabilities were computed with OLGA for all TCRbeta clonotypes obtained by the gDNA method from several donors. TCRdb retrieved this table from immuneACCESS and kept in-frame rearrangements only. Not all clones are present; in checked studies, unresolved V genes account for under half, and no reason is known for the remainder. Clone size and V and J calls were adopted from that table, with D and trimming inferred from the DNA. The sample table records over 1.4 million clones; roughly 96% of these occur just once. Roughly 1.2% of the sample is taken by the ten largest.

With respect to this clone: There is no known antigen for this receptor. Base qualities are missing; no much larger clone stands one base away.

The investigation overall reported the following: Larger estimated clonotype richness was generally found for naive subsets than for memory subsets. Sampling was restricted to blood, and TCR repertoires in tissues likely differ from the TCR repertoires found in blood. Pairwise subsampling led to the expectation that sequencing depth would affect the degree of clonotype sharing among donors. Higher generation probabilities were observed for clonotypes shared by all four sorted-subset donors than for non-shared clonotypes. The small number of donors limited the genetic and exposure-history diversity represented. Even with the large sequencing depth, rarefaction of the sorted-subset datasets indicated that sequencing was incomplete. Across a few donors, approximately 5% of naive CD4, roughly 3.4% of naive CD8, 2% to 2.5% of memory CD4, and roughly 0.4% of memory CD8 clonotypes were shared.

The donors were healthy, HIV-negative adults who had no recently reported acute infections or vaccinations. All donors were Caucasian adults living in Nashville, Tennessee, USA. CD4+ T cells were enriched by magnetic negative selection; naive cells were then positively selected on CD45RA, and the negative fraction formed the memory subset. After blood collection by leukapheresis, PBMCs were isolated using Ficoll-Histopaque density gradient centrifugation and then cryopreserved in the vapor phase of liquid nitrogen. Analytical flow cytometry was used to check the purity and quantity of every magnetically sorted T cell population. Each sorted fraction had its genomic DNA isolated and then quantified by UV absorbance on a Nanodrop 2000c. V sheds 2 bases and J sheds 3 bases, leaving 10 bases between their ends. The CDR3 covers 15 residues, taking in both the cysteine and the phenylalanine. Only the CDR3 part of the read is kept: 45 bases, read in frame from the first base. CDR1 KGHSH and CDR2 LQKENI were looked up in the germline V gene.

The V and J segments used are TRBV18 and TRBJ2-2; the D region may be TRBD1 or TRBD2, each matching 5 bases equally. Sample: naive CD4+ T cells sorted from blood. Reading the label with the study, this specimen's cell subset or site is: CD45RA+ positively selected. The clonotype comes from a man aged 25-40 years in good health. The CDR3: CASSPGGFYTGELFF. The sequenced DNA is TGTGCCAGCTCACCAGGGGGATTTTACACCGGGGAGCTGTTTTTT.